Here is one TCR beta chain with its context. The antigen is not known. Trimming stripped 2 bases from V and 4 bases from J, with 12 bases between. Germline CDR1 is SGHTA and CDR2 is FQGTGA. The CDR3 has 15 amino acids. The sample belongs to a study of monozygotic twins with cystic fibrosis. Study outcomes and limitations: Monozygotic CF twin pairs shared significantly more nucleotide-identical clonotypes than unrelated CF individuals did.

Measured with immunoSEQ multiplex PCR; TCRdb has only the in-frame clones, and not every one. The table shows 34,000 or so clones, with roughly 90% occurring only once. This TCR came from a girl aged 2 to 10 with cystic fibrosis. Material for sequencing was blood. The chain has TRBV7-3 and TRBJ2-1; D gene uncertain. The CDR3 DNA follows: TGTGCCAGCAGCTTAGGGCAGGCCCCGTACAATGAGCAGTTCTTC. It is translated as CASSLGQAPYNEQFF.